A selection of T cell receptor beta chains follows, all from one sample in a study of identifying expanded T cells in peripheral blood. Assay: immunoSEQ multiplex PCR; the TCRdb copy retains only in-frame clones and omits some. Altogether about 85,000 clones are present, approximately 89% being singletons, with the ten largest covering roughly 2.8%. Input material: blood. The receptors shown here come from a person aged 18 to 70 in good health. Each CDR3 is given with its conserved first and last residue. The D gene is left open where the match is weak. Where a row states a size, it is once, few, many or the class of an expanded clone; other rows omit it.

size: .
D: TRBD1
V: TRBV2
J: TRBJ1-6
CDR3: CASSIGTGNSPLHF
DNA: TGTGCCAGCAGTATTGGGACAGGGAATTCACCCCTCCACTTT

size: .
D: .
V: TRBV7-9
J: TRBJ1-2
CDR3: CASSPTGTYGYTF
DNA: TGTGCCAGCAGTCCTACAGGGACCTATGGCTACACCTTC

size: .
D: .
V: TRBV5-1
J: TRBJ2-5
CDR3: CASSLVPGQETQYF
DNA: TGCGCCAGCAGCTTGGTCCCAGGGCAAGAGACCCAGTACTTC

size: once
D: .
V: TRBV4-3
J: TRBJ1-1
CDR3: CASSQEQGVGTEAFF
DNA: TGCGCCAGCAGCCAAGAACAGGGAGTCGGGACTGAAGCTTTCTTT

size: .
D: .
V: TRBV27
J: TRBJ2-1
CDR3: CASSLFGDEQFF
DNA: TGTGCCAGCAGTTTGTTCGGGGATGAGCAGTTCTTC

size: .
D: TRBD2
V: TRBV7-3
J: TRBJ2-1
CDR3: CASSLSGRNNEQFF
DNA: TGTGCCAGCAGCTTAAGCGGGAGGAACAATGAGCAGTTCTTC

size: .
D: TRBD2
V: TRBV6-4
J: TRBJ2-1
CDR3: CASSDSTSGSNEQFF
DNA: TGTGCCAGCAGTGACTCGACTAGCGGGAGCAATGAGCAGTTCTTC

size: once
D: TRBD2
V: TRBV10-3
J: TRBJ2-5
CDR3: CAIGAGAETQYF
DNA: TGTGCCATCGGAGCGGGAGCGGAGACCCAGTACTTC

size: .
D: .
V: TRBV2
J: TRBJ1-5
CDR3: CASSEGQGAQPQHF
DNA: TGTGCCAGCAGTGAGGGGCAGGGAGCCCAGCCCCAGCATTTT

size: .
D: .
V: TRBV5-4
J: TRBJ1-1
CDR3: CASSIDPGPTEAFF
DNA: TGTGCCAGCAGCATAGACCCAGGGCCCACTGAAGCTTTCTTT

size: .
D: .
V: TRBV2
J: TRBJ2-3
CDR3: CASHLDSDTDTQYF
DNA: TGTGCCAGCCATTTGGACAGCGACACAGATACGCAGTATTTT

size: .
D: .
V: TRBV6-6
J: TRBJ2-3
CDR3: CASGSPGRGSTDTQYF
DNA: TGTGCCAGCGGGTCACCGGGACGAGGGAGCACAGATACGCAGTATTTT